This T cell receptor beta chain was profiled in a study of blood T cell repertoires in COVID-19. At the level of the study: Acute and convalescent COVID-19 samples came from the United States, Italy and Spain. T cells, B-cell-depleted T cells, or PBMCs provided the cDNA or gDNA that served as material.

Source study methods: From reference gene primer amplification, estimates of nucleated cell counts were derived. Profiled with immunoSEQ multiplex PCR; TCRdb holds only in-frame clones, not every one. V and J calls and clone size come straight from that table; D and trimming were deduced from the DNA. This table holds under 300,000 clones, about 85% found once. After removal of 4 bases from V and 6 bases from J, the junction contained 5 bases not matched to a gene. Germline V lookup: CDR1 SGHDT, CDR2 YYEEEE. This CDR3 has 14 residues. The genes are TRBV5-6 and TRBJ1-5, with 9 bases matching TRBD1. Sequencing was performed on peripheral blood. The TCR sequence derives from a human donor in a cohort sampled during active COVID-19. CDR3 nucleotide sequence: TGTGCCAGCAGCCAGGGACAGGGTAGTCAGCCCCAGCATTTT. This encodes CASSQGQGSQPQHF.